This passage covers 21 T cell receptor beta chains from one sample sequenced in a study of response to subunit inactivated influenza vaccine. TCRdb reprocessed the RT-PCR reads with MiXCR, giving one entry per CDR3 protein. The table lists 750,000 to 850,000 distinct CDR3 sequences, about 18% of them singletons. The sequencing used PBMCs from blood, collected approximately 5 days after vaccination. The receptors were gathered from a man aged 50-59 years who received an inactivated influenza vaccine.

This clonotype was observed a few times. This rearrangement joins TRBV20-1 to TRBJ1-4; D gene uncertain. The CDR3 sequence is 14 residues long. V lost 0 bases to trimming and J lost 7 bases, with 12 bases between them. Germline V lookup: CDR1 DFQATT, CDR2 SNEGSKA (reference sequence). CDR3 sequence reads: CSARDPNGLEKLFF. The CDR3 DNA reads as TGCAGTGCTAGAGATCCCAATGGGCTTGAAAAACTGTTTTTT.

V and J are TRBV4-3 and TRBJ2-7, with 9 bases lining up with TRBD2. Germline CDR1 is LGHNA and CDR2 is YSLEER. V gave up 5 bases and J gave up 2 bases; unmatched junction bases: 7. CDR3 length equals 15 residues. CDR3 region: CASSSSGATTYEQYF. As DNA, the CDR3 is TGCGCCAGCAGCTCTAGCGGGGCCACCACCTACGAGCAGTACTTC.

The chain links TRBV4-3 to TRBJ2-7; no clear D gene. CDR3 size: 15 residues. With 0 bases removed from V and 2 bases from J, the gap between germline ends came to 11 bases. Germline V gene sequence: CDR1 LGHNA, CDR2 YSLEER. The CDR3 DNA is TGCGCCAGCAGCCAAGAAGCTGGTAGCACCTACGAGCAGTACTTC. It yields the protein CASSQEAGSTYEQYF.

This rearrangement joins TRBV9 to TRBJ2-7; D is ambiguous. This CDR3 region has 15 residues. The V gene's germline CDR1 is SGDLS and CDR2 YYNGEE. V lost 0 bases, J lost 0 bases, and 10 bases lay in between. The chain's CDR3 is CASSVAMGGSYEQYF. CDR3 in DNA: TGTGCCAGCAGCGTAGCGATGGGCGGCTCCTACGAGCAGTACTTC.

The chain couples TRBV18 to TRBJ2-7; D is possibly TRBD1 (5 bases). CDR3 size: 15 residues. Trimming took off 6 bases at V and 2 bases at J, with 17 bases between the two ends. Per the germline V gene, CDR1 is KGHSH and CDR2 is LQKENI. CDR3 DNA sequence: TGTGCCAGCTCGCCCTCCTCTCTAGGGGCCTACGAGCAGTACTTC. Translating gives CASSPSSLGAYEQYF.

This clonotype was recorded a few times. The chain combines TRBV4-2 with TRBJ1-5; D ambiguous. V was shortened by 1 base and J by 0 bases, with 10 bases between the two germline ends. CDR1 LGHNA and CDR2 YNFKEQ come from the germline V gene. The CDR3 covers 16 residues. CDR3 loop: CASSQVSEYSNQPQHF. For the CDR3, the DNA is TGTGCCAGCAGCCAAGTTAGCGAGTATAGCAATCAGCCCCAGCATTTT.

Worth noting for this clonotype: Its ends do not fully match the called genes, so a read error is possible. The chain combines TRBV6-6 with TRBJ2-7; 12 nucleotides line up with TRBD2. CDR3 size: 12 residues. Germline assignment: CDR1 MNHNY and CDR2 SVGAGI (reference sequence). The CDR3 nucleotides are TGTGCCAGCAGCCCTACTAGCGGGAGGCAAAACTTC. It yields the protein CASSPTSGRQNF.

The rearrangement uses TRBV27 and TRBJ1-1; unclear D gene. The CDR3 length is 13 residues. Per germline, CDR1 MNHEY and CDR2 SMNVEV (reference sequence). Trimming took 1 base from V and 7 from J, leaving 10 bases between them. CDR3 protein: CASSLLWSNEAFF. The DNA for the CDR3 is TGTGCCAGCAGTTTATTGTGGTCGAATGAAGCTTTCTTT.

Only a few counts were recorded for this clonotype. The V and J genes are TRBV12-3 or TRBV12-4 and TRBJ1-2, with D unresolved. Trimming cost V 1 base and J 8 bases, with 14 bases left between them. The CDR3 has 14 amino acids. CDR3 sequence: CASSLGHPSKGYTF. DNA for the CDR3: TGTGCCAGCAGTTTAGGTCACCCTAGTAAAGGCTACACCTTC.

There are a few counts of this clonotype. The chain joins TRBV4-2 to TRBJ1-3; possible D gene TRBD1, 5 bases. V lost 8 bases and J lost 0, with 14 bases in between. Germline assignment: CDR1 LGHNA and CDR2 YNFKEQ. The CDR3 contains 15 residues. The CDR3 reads CASGTGLFSGNTIYF. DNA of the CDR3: TGTGCCAGCGGAACAGGACTTTTCTCTGGAAACACCATATATTTT.

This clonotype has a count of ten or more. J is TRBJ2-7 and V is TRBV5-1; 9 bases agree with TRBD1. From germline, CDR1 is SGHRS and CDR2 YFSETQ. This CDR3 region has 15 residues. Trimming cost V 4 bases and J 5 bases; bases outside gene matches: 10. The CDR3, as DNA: TGCGCCAGCAGCATACCCGGGACAGGGATCGACGAGCAGTACTTC. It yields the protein CASSIPGTGIDEQYF.

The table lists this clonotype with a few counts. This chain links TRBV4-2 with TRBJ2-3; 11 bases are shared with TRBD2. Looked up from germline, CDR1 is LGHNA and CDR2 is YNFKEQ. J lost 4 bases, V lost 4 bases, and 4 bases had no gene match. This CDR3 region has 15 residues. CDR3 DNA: TGTGCCAGCAGCCCTCTAGCGGGAGGCGCAGATACGCAGTATTTT. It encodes CASSPLAGGADTQYF.

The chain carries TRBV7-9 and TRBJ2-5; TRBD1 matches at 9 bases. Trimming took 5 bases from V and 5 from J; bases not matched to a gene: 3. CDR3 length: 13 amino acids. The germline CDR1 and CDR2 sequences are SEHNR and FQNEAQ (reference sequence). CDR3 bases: TGTGCCAGCAGCACAGGGGGCGCTGAGACCCAGTACTTC. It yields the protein CASSTGGAETQYF.

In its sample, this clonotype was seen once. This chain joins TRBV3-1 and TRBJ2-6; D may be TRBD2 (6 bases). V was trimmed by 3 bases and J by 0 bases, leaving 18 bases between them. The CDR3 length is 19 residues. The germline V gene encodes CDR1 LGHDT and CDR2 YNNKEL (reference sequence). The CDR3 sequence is CASSHTGGGQSSGANVLTF. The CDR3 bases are TGTGCCAGCAGCCATACCGGAGGAGGGCAAAGCTCTGGGGCCAACGTCCTGACTTTC.

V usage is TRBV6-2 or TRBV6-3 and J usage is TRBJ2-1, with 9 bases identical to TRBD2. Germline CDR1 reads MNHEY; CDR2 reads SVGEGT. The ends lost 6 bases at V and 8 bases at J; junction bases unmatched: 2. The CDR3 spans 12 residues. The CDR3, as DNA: TGTGCCAGCAGGCGACTAGCGGATGAGCAGTTCTTC. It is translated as CASRRLADEQFF.

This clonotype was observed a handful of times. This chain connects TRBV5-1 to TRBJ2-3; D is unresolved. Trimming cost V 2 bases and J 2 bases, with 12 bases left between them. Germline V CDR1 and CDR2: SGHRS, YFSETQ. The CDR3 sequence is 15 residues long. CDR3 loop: CASSFANLITDTQYF. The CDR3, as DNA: TGCGCCAGCAGCTTTGCTAATCTAATCACAGATACGCAGTATTTT.

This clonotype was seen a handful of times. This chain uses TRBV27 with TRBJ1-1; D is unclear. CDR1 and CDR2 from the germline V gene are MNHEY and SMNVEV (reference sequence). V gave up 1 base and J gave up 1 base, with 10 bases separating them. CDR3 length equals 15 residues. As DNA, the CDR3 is TGTGCCAGCAGTTTATTACAGTCGGGGAACACTGAAGCTTTCTTT. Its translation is CASSLLQSGNTEAFF.

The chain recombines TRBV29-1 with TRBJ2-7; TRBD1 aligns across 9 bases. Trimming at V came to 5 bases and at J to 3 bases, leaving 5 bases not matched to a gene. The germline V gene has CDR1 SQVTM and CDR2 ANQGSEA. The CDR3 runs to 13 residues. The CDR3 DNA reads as TGCAGCGTTAAGGACAGGGGAAACTACGAGCAGTACTTC. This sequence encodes CSVKDRGNYEQYF.

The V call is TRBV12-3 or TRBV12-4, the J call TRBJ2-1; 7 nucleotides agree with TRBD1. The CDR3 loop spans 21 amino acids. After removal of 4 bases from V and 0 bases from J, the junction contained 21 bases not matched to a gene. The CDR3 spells CASSSRDRNKLHFSSYNEQFF. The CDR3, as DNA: TGTGCCAGCAGTTCCCGGGACAGAAATAAACTTCATTTCTCCTCCTACAATGAGCAGTTCTTC.

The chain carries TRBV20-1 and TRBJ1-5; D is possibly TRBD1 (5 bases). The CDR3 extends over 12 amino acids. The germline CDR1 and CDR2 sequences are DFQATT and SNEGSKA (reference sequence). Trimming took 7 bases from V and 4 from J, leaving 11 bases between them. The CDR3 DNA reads TGCAGTGGTGCAGGGCCGAATCAGCCCCAGCATTTT. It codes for CSGAGPNQPQHF.

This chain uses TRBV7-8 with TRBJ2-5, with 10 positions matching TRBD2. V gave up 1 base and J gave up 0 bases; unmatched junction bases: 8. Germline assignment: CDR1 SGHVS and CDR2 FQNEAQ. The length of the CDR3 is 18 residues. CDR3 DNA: TGTGCCAGCAGCTTAGTGGTAGCGGGAGGACTCAACCAAGAGACCCAGTACTTC. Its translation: CASSLVVAGGLNQETQYF.